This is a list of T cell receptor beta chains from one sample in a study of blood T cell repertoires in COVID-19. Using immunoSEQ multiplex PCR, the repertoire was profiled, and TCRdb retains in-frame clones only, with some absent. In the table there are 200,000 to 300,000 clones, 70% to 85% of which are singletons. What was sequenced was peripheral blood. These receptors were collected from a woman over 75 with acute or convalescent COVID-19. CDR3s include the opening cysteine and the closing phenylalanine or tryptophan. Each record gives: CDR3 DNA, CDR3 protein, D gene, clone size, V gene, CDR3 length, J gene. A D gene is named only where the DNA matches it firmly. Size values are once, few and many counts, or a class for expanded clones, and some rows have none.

cdr3_nt: TGCAGTGCTAGTACCGGGACAGGACTTAATCAGCCCCAGCATTTT
cdr3_aa: CSASTGTGLNQPQHF
d_call: TRBD1
clone_size: once
v_call: TRBV20-1
cdr3_length: 15
j_call: TRBJ1-5

cdr3_nt: TGTGCCAGCAGTTTGGTTACAGGCAAAAACATTCAGTACTTC
cdr3_aa: CASSLVTGKNIQYF
d_call: -
clone_size: -
v_call: TRBV28
cdr3_length: 14
j_call: TRBJ2-4

cdr3_nt: TGTGCCAGTAGTATTGGGGCAGGGCTGAACACTGAAGCTTTCTTT
cdr3_aa: CASSIGAGLNTEAFF
d_call: -
clone_size: -
v_call: TRBV19
cdr3_length: 15
j_call: TRBJ1-1

cdr3_nt: TGTGCCTGGAGTGCCACCCCGGGGGGCAACTATGGCTACACCTTC
cdr3_aa: CAWSATPGGNYGYTF
d_call: -
clone_size: -
v_call: TRBV30
cdr3_length: 15
j_call: TRBJ1-2

cdr3_nt: TGTGCCACAGGGACAGGGGCCTTACAGGGGAAAGCTTTCTTT
cdr3_aa: CATGTGALQGKAFF
d_call: TRBD1
clone_size: -
v_call: TRBV10-3
cdr3_length: 14
j_call: TRBJ1-1

cdr3_nt: TGTGCCAGCAGCTACCCTAGCGGGCGGTCTATCACCGGGGAGCTGTTTTTT
cdr3_aa: CASSYPSGRSITGELFF
d_call: TRBD2
clone_size: -
v_call: TRBV9
cdr3_length: 17
j_call: TRBJ2-2

cdr3_nt: TGTGCCAGCAGTGACGTCGGGGCCTACGAGCAGTACTTC
cdr3_aa: CASSDVGAYEQYF
d_call: -
clone_size: -
v_call: TRBV3-1/TRBV3-2
cdr3_length: 13
j_call: TRBJ2-7

cdr3_nt: TGCGCCAGCAGCCAAGAGGGCAGGGGAAACTCACCCCTCCACTTT
cdr3_aa: CASSQEGRGNSPLHF
d_call: -
clone_size: -
v_call: TRBV4-1
cdr3_length: 15
j_call: TRBJ1-6

cdr3_nt: TGTGCCAGCACAACGAACACCGGGGAGCTGTTTTTT
cdr3_aa: CASTTNTGELFF
d_call: -
clone_size: -
v_call: TRBV28
cdr3_length: 12
j_call: TRBJ2-2

cdr3_nt: TGTGCCACCTTTGGAAACACCATATATTTT
cdr3_aa: CATFGNTIYF
d_call: -
clone_size: -
v_call: TRBV28
cdr3_length: 10
j_call: TRBJ1-3

cdr3_nt: TGTGCCAGCAGCCGCGGGGGCTCGAACACCGGGGAGCTGTTTTTT
cdr3_aa: CASSRGGSNTGELFF
d_call: -
clone_size: -
v_call: TRBV7-9
cdr3_length: 15
j_call: TRBJ2-2

cdr3_nt: TGTGCCAGCAGTTCTGGGACTAGCGGATCCTACGAGCAGTACTTC
cdr3_aa: CASSSGTSGSYEQYF
d_call: TRBD2
clone_size: -
v_call: TRBV7-9
cdr3_length: 15
j_call: TRBJ2-7

cdr3_nt: TGTGCCAGTAGTATAAGACAGGGCCGCAATCAGCCCCAGCATTTT
cdr3_aa: CASSIRQGRNQPQHF
d_call: TRBD1
clone_size: -
v_call: TRBV19
cdr3_length: 15
j_call: TRBJ1-5

cdr3_nt: TGTGCCATCAGTCCTAGACAGGGGGGGAATTCACCCCTCCACTTT
cdr3_aa: CAISPRQGGNSPLHF
d_call: TRBD1
clone_size: -
v_call: TRBV10-3
cdr3_length: 15
j_call: TRBJ1-6

cdr3_nt: TGTGCCAGCGCCAGGGGGCTCGACACTGAAGCTTTCTTT
cdr3_aa: CASARGLDTEAFF
d_call: TRBD1
clone_size: once
v_call: TRBV28
cdr3_length: 13
j_call: TRBJ1-1

cdr3_nt: TGTGCCAGCAGCCCTGCGGGTGGCGGGGACACTGAAGCTTTCTTT
cdr3_aa: CASSPAGGGDTEAFF
d_call: -
clone_size: -
v_call: TRBV11-2
cdr3_length: 15
j_call: TRBJ1-1

cdr3_nt: TGTGCCAGCAGCCAGGGGGACAGGGGAAGTTATGGCTACACCTTC
cdr3_aa: CASSQGDRGSYGYTF
d_call: TRBD1
clone_size: -
v_call: TRBV3-1/TRBV3-2
cdr3_length: 15
j_call: TRBJ1-2

cdr3_nt: TGTGCCAGCGGAAAGTACGGGACACCCAACACTGAAGCTTTCTTT
cdr3_aa: CASGKYGTPNTEAFF
d_call: -
clone_size: once
v_call: TRBV28
cdr3_length: 15
j_call: TRBJ1-1

cdr3_nt: TGTGCCAGCAGTTTAGGACAGGGACAAAAACTGTTTTTT
cdr3_aa: CASSLGQGQKLFF
d_call: TRBD1
clone_size: -
v_call: TRBV12-3/TRBV12-4
cdr3_length: 13
j_call: TRBJ1-4

cdr3_nt: TGTGCCAGCAGCCCCGGGACTAGCGGGGGTAATGAGCAGTTCTTC
cdr3_aa: CASSPGTSGGNEQFF
d_call: TRBD2
clone_size: -
v_call: TRBV3-1/TRBV3-2
cdr3_length: 15
j_call: TRBJ2-1

cdr3_nt: TGTGCCAGCAGCGTAGTACGGGAGGCCTATGGCTACACCTTC
cdr3_aa: CASSVVREAYGYTF
d_call: -
clone_size: few
v_call: TRBV9
cdr3_length: 14
j_call: TRBJ1-2

cdr3_nt: TGTGCCAGCAGCCCGCGGACAGGGGGATCAGGAAACACCATATATTTT
cdr3_aa: CASSPRTGGSGNTIYF
d_call: TRBD1
clone_size: -
v_call: TRBV28
cdr3_length: 16
j_call: TRBJ1-3

cdr3_nt: TGTGCCAGCAGCTTAGGAAAGGGGGAAGCTTTCTTT
cdr3_aa: CASSLGKGEAFF
d_call: -
clone_size: once
v_call: TRBV7-9
cdr3_length: 12
j_call: TRBJ1-1

cdr3_nt: TGTGCCAGCAGCACCTCGGACAGGCTAAATCAGCCCCAGCATTTT
cdr3_aa: CASSTSDRLNQPQHF
d_call: TRBD1
clone_size: few
v_call: TRBV5-6
cdr3_length: 15
j_call: TRBJ1-5

cdr3_nt: TGCGCCAGCAGATCTCCGGGTATGAACACTGAAGCTTTCTTT
cdr3_aa: CASRSPGMNTEAFF
d_call: -
clone_size: -
v_call: TRBV5-1
cdr3_length: 14
j_call: TRBJ1-1

cdr3_nt: TGTGCCAGCAGCCGCCGACTAGATGTCTCCTACAATGAGCAGTTCTTC
cdr3_aa: CASSRRLDVSYNEQFF
d_call: -
clone_size: -
v_call: TRBV27
cdr3_length: 16
j_call: TRBJ2-1

cdr3_nt: TGTGCCAGCAGCTTCCGGGACAGGGGTTCACCCCTCCACTTT
cdr3_aa: CASSFRDRGSPLHF
d_call: TRBD1
clone_size: -
v_call: TRBV5-6
cdr3_length: 14
j_call: TRBJ1-6

cdr3_nt: TGTGCCAGCAGTCCTGACAACGGCCGGTATGGCTACACCTTC
cdr3_aa: CASSPDNGRYGYTF
d_call: -
clone_size: -
v_call: TRBV6-5
cdr3_length: 14
j_call: TRBJ1-2

cdr3_nt: TGTGCCAGCAGCTTAGCTCAGGGGGTCAGTCAGCCCCAGCATTTT
cdr3_aa: CASSLAQGVSQPQHF
d_call: TRBD1
clone_size: -
v_call: TRBV7-6
cdr3_length: 15
j_call: TRBJ1-5

cdr3_nt: TGCGCCAGCAGCTGGGGACAGGGACCTATCGAGCAGTACTTC
cdr3_aa: CASSWGQGPIEQYF
d_call: TRBD1
clone_size: -
v_call: TRBV5-1
cdr3_length: 14
j_call: TRBJ2-7

cdr3_nt: TGTGCCAGCAGTTCTTCCGGGACAGGGATTGAAAAACTGTTTTTT
cdr3_aa: CASSSSGTGIEKLFF
d_call: TRBD1
clone_size: few
v_call: TRBV6-5
cdr3_length: 15
j_call: TRBJ1-4

cdr3_nt: TGCGCCAGCAGCTGGGAGGGGGGGTCCTACAATGAGCAGTTCTTC
cdr3_aa: CASSWEGGSYNEQFF
d_call: -
clone_size: -
v_call: TRBV5-1
cdr3_length: 15
j_call: TRBJ2-1

cdr3_nt: TGTGCCAGCAGCGGAGTCGGACTCCCCTTTTTCTATGGCTACACCTTC
cdr3_aa: CASSGVGLPFFYGYTF
d_call: -
clone_size: -
v_call: TRBV11-2
cdr3_length: 16
j_call: TRBJ1-2

cdr3_nt: TGTGCCAGCTCAGTCAGAAACACCGGGGAGCTGTTTTTT
cdr3_aa: CASSVRNTGELFF
d_call: -
clone_size: -
v_call: TRBV18
cdr3_length: 13
j_call: TRBJ2-2

cdr3_nt: TGTGCCAGCAGTCTACGGGGAGAGAACACTGAAGCTTTCTTT
cdr3_aa: CASSLRGENTEAFF
d_call: -
clone_size: -
v_call: TRBV27
cdr3_length: 14
j_call: TRBJ1-1

cdr3_nt: TGTGCCAGCAGCTTGGGACAGAACACTGAAGCTTTCTTT
cdr3_aa: CASSLGQNTEAFF
d_call: -
clone_size: -
v_call: TRBV11-2
cdr3_length: 13
j_call: TRBJ1-1

cdr3_nt: TGTGCCAGCAGCTTAGGCCGGGGGGGTGGCTCACCCCTCCACTTT
cdr3_aa: CASSLGRGGGSPLHF
d_call: -
clone_size: -
v_call: TRBV11-2
cdr3_length: 15
j_call: TRBJ1-6

cdr3_nt: TGTGCCAGCTCAGGGACAGGGGGCGAGTACACTGAAGCTTTCTTT
cdr3_aa: CASSGTGGEYTEAFF
d_call: TRBD1
clone_size: -
v_call: TRBV18
cdr3_length: 15
j_call: TRBJ1-1

cdr3_nt: TGTGCTAGTGGTTTGGGTCCCAGAGGGGGAAGCTATGGCTACACCTTC
cdr3_aa: CASGLGPRGGSYGYTF
d_call: -
clone_size: -
v_call: TRBV12-5
cdr3_length: 16
j_call: TRBJ1-2

cdr3_nt: TGTGCCAGCAGACTTCGCGCCTTGGGGGGAACTAATGAAAAACTGTTTTTT
cdr3_aa: CASRLRALGGTNEKLFF
d_call: -
clone_size: -
v_call: TRBV27
cdr3_length: 17
j_call: TRBJ1-4

cdr3_nt: TGTGCCAGCAGGCTAGTTTACAGGACCTCCTACGAGCAGTACTTC
cdr3_aa: CASRLVYRTSYEQYF
d_call: -
clone_size: -
v_call: TRBV5-5
cdr3_length: 15
j_call: TRBJ2-7

cdr3_nt: TGCGCCAGCAGCCTCGCGGGGGGGACCACAGATACGCAGTATTTT
cdr3_aa: CASSLAGGTTDTQYF
d_call: TRBD2
clone_size: -
v_call: TRBV5-1
cdr3_length: 15
j_call: TRBJ2-3

cdr3_nt: TGCGCCAGCAGCGCGAAAGGACAGAAGGGGGCAGATACGCAGTATTTT
cdr3_aa: CASSAKGQKGADTQYF
d_call: -
clone_size: -
v_call: TRBV5-1
cdr3_length: 16
j_call: TRBJ2-3

cdr3_nt: TGTGCCAGTATGGACTACAGGGGGCGCGGGCAAGAGACCCAGTACTTC
cdr3_aa: CASMDYRGRGQETQYF
d_call: TRBD1
clone_size: -
v_call: TRBV19
cdr3_length: 16
j_call: TRBJ2-5

cdr3_nt: TGTGCCATCAGTGAGCCCGGACAGGGGTACTATGGCTACACCTTC
cdr3_aa: CAISEPGQGYYGYTF
d_call: TRBD1
clone_size: few
v_call: TRBV10-3
cdr3_length: 15
j_call: TRBJ1-2

cdr3_nt: TGCAGCGTCAGAGTGGACAGGGTGGTCAATGAGCAGTTCTTC
cdr3_aa: CSVRVDRVVNEQFF
d_call: TRBD1
clone_size: -
v_call: TRBV29-1
cdr3_length: 14
j_call: TRBJ2-1

cdr3_nt: TGTGCCAGTAGTAGGACCCCCCCGCAGGGTCAGCCCCAGCATTTT
cdr3_aa: CASSRTPPQGQPQHF
d_call: -
clone_size: -
v_call: TRBV19
cdr3_length: 15
j_call: TRBJ1-5

cdr3_nt: TGTGCCAGCAGCGTGGGACAGGGCGCTGAAGCTTTCTTT
cdr3_aa: CASSVGQGAEAFF
d_call: TRBD1
clone_size: once
v_call: TRBV11-3
cdr3_length: 13
j_call: TRBJ1-1

cdr3_nt: TGTGCCAGCAGTTTAGCGGGGGGAGACTCCTACAATGAGCAGTTCTTC
cdr3_aa: CASSLAGGDSYNEQFF
d_call: TRBD2
clone_size: -
v_call: TRBV28
cdr3_length: 16
j_call: TRBJ2-1

cdr3_nt: TGTGCCAGCAGCTTAAGGGCAGGGGTCGGCTACACCTTC
cdr3_aa: CASSLRAGVGYTF
d_call: -
clone_size: -
v_call: TRBV7-3
cdr3_length: 13
j_call: TRBJ1-2

cdr3_nt: TGCGCCAGCAGGACGGCGGGGGTGAATGAAAAACTGTTTTTT
cdr3_aa: CASRTAGVNEKLFF
d_call: -
clone_size: -
v_call: TRBV5-1
cdr3_length: 14
j_call: TRBJ1-4

cdr3_nt: TGTGCCAGCAGTTTCGAAGGCAGGCAGCCCCAGCATTTT
cdr3_aa: CASSFEGRQPQHF
d_call: -
clone_size: once
v_call: TRBV28
cdr3_length: 13
j_call: TRBJ1-5

cdr3_nt: TGTGCCAGCTCACCCGGGACTAGCGGGGATGAGCAGTTCTTC
cdr3_aa: CASSPGTSGDEQFF
d_call: TRBD2
clone_size: -
v_call: TRBV18
cdr3_length: 14
j_call: TRBJ2-1

cdr3_nt: TGTGCCAGCAGCCCCCGTAGCGGAATCACAGATACGCAGTATTTT
cdr3_aa: CASSPRSGITDTQYF
d_call: -
clone_size: -
v_call: TRBV11-3
cdr3_length: 15
j_call: TRBJ2-3

cdr3_nt: TGTGCCAGCAGCTCGGGGCTGGGGGGTATCTACGAGCAGTACTTC
cdr3_aa: CASSSGLGGIYEQYF
d_call: -
clone_size: few
v_call: TRBV7-9
cdr3_length: 15
j_call: TRBJ2-7